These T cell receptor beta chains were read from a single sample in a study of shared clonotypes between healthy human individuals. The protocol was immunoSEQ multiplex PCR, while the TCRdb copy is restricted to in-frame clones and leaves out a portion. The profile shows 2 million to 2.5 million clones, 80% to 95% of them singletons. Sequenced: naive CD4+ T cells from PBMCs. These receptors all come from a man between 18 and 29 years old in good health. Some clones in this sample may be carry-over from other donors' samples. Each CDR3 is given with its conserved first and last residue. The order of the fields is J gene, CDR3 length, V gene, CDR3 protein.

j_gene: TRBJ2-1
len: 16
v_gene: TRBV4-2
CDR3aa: CASSQGDRLAGNEQFF

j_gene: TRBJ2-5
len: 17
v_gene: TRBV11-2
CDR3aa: CASSIFPPGQGGETQYF

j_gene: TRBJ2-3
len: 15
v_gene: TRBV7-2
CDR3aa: CASTRGAASTDTQYF

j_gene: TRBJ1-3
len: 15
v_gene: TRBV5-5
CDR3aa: CASSLAPSSGNTIYF

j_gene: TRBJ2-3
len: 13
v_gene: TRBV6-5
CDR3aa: CASSRQGAPTQYF

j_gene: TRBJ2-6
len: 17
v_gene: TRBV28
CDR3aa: CASSLAGLHSGANVLTF

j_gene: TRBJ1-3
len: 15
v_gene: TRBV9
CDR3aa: CASSVVLGPGNTIYF

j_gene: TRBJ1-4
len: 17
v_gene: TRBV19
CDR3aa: CASSIGFRGIGDEKLFF

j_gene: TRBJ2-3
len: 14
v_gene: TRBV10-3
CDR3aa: CATRQGDGADTQYF

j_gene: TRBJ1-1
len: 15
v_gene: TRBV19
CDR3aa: CASNADIMSNTEAFF

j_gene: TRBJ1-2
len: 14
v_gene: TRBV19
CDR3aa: CASTPGQFNYGYTF

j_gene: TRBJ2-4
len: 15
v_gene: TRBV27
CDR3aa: CASALYPGAKNIQYF

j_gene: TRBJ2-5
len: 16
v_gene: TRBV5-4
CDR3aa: CASSLGAAGAQETQYF

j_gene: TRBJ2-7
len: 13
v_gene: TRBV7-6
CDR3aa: CASSHGGAYEQYF

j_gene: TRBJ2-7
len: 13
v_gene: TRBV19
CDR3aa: CASSPLPLDEQYF

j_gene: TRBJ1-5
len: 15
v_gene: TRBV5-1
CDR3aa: CASKRTGSSNQPQHF

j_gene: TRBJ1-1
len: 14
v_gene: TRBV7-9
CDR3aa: CASSDGDSNTEAFF

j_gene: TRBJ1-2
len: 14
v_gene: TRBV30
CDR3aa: CAWSANIPSYGYTF

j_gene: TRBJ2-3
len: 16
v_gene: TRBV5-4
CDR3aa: CASSPWASGNEDTQYF

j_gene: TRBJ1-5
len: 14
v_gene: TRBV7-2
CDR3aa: CASSLYGGNQPQHF

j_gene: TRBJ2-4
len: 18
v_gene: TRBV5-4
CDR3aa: CASSLGLAGAPGASEQYF

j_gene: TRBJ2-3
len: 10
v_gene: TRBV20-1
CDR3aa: CSATTTTQYF

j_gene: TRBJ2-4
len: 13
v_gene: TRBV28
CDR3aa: CASTELAKNIQYF

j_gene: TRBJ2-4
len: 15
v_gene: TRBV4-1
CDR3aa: CASRLDIRERNIQYF

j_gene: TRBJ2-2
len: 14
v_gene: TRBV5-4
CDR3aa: CASSRNRNTGELFF

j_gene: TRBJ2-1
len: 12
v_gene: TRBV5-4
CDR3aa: CASSPGTYEQFF

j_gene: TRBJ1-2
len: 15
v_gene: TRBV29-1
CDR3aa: CSVPKERQPNHGYTF

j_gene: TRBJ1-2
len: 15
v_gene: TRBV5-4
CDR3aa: CASSWGQGSNYGYTF

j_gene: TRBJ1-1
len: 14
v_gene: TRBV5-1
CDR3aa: CASRDTGYDTEAFF

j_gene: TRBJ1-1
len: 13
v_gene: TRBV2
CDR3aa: CASGPAMNTEAFF

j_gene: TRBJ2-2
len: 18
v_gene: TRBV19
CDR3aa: CASTIPHGRGKGTGELFF

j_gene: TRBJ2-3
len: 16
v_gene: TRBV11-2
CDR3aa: CASSTLAGVSTDTQYF

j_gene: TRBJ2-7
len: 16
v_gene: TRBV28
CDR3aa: CASSFRLGTGTYEQYF

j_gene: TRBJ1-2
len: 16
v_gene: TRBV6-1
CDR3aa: CASSKVLDRTNYGYTF

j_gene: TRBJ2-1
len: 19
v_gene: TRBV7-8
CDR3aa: CASSLTPGLAVSSYNEQFF

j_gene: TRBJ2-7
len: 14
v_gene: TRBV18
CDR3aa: CASSPTGTYYEQYF

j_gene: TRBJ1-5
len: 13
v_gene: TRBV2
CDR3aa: CASSDGEFQPQHF

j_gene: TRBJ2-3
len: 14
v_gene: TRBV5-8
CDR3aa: CASSLGATVDTQYF

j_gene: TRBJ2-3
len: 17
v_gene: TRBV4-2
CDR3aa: CASSQKRGTSGTDTQYF

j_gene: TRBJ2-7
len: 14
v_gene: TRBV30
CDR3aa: CAWSVGVAPYEQYF

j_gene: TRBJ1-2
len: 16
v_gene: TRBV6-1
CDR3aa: CASSEAAVGLGYGYTF

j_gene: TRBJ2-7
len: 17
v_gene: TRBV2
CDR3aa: CASSEARGRGLSYEQYF

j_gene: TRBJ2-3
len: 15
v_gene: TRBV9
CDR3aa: CASSVGGRKVDTQYF

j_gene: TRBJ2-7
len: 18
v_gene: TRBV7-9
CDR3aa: CASSLLLSGGGASYEQYF

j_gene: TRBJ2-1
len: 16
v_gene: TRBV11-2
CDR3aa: CASSEYPESKHIEQFF

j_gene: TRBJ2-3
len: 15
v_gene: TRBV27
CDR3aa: CASSFEGALADTQYF

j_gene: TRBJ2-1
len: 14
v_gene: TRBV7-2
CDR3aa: CASSLSRAYNEQFF